This is a list of T cell receptor beta chains from one sample in a study of Ad26.COV2.S vaccination and SARS-CoV-2 variants. The assay was immunoSEQ multiplex PCR, and TCRdb's table has in-frame clones only and misses some. Here the sample spans around 310,000 clones, approximately 87% being singletons. The input for sequencing was peripheral blood, taken in a trial of Ad26.COV2.S vaccine versus placebo. All receptors derive from a person aged 18-65 years who received the Ad26.COV2.S COVID-19 vaccine or a placebo. Both conserved end residues are part of each CDR3. A D gene is named only where the DNA matches it firmly. The size of a clone is reported for some rows only, either as once, few or many, or as a class for expanded clones.

j_gene	abundance	d_gene	v_gene	CDR3aa	CDR3nt
TRBJ1-2	-	TRBD1	TRBV27	CASSLLTGGNYGYTF	TGTGCCAGCAGTTTATTAACAGGGGGCAACTATGGCTACACCTTC
TRBJ1-1	-	-	TRBV2	CASKMENTEAFF	TGTGCCAGCAAAATGGAGAACACTGAAGCTTTCTTT
TRBJ1-3	-	-	TRBV7-2	CASSTGVGGNTIYF	TGTGCCAGCAGCACTGGGGTTGGCGGAAACACCATATATTTT
TRBJ2-5	-	-	TRBV19	CASSFEQETQYF	TGTGCCAGTAGCTTTGAGCAAGAGACCCAGTACTTC
TRBJ1-2	-	-	TRBV2	CASRGGPPGGYTF	TGTGCCAGCAGGGGGGGCCCTCCAGGGGGCTACACCTTC
TRBJ2-3	-	-	TRBV4-2	CASSPRLTVVRTDTQYF	TGTGCCAGCAGCCCTAGACTTACCGTGGTGCGCACAGATACGCAGTATTTT
TRBJ2-1	-	-	TRBV10-3	CAIRGSSYNEQFF	TGTGCCATTCGGGGCAGTTCATACAATGAGCAGTTCTTC
TRBJ2-3	-	-	TRBV9	CASSAQNDHTQYF	TGTGCCAGCAGCGCTCAAAACGACCATACGCAGTATTTT
TRBJ2-1	-	TRBD2	TRBV5-4	CASSFQGLGSSNEQFF	TGTGCCAGCAGCTTTCAAGGACTAGGGTCTTCAAATGAGCAGTTCTTC
TRBJ1-5	-	-	TRBV2	CASSVEGGSNQPQHF	TGTGCCAGCAGTGTCGAGGGAGGTAGCAATCAGCCCCAGCATTTT
TRBJ2-1	-	TRBD1	TRBV9	CASSVARDRVYEQFF	TGTGCCAGCAGCGTAGCCAGGGACAGGGTATACGAGCAGTTCTTC
TRBJ2-7	-	TRBD2	TRBV7-6	CASSLVASGGYEQYF	TGTGCCAGCAGCTTAGTGGCTAGCGGGGGTTACGAGCAGTACTTC
TRBJ2-2	-	-	TRBV7-2	CASSFYTSPGTGELFF	TGTGCCAGCAGCTTCTATACTAGCCCGGGGACCGGGGAGCTGTTTTTT
TRBJ2-2	-	-	TRBV12-5	CASGPLRRGVFPGELFF	TGTGCTAGTGGTCCCCTGAGAAGGGGGGTTTTCCCCGGGGAGCTGTTTTTT
TRBJ1-1	-	TRBD1	TRBV7-9	CASSFSGTGDRPFF	TGTGCCAGCAGCTTCTCCGGGACAGGGGATCGGCCTTTCTTT
TRBJ1-5	-	-	TRBV11-2	CASSLDRGSAQHF	TGTGCCAGCAGCTTAGATCGGGGTTCAGCCCAGCATTTT
TRBJ2-7	-	-	TRBV19	CASSINLIGVYEQYF	TGTGCCAGTAGTATAAATCTCATAGGGGTTTACGAGCAGTACTTC
TRBJ1-2	-	TRBD1	TRBV4-3	CASSQEGQLYGYTF	TGCGCCAGCAGCCAAGAGGGACAGCTCTATGGCTACACCTTC
TRBJ1-5	few	TRBD1	TRBV7-9	CASSLEGQIRHQPQHF	TGTGCCAGCAGCTTAGAGGGACAGATAAGGCATCAGCCCCAGCATTTT
TRBJ2-1	-	-	TRBV29-1	CSVSGVDEQFF	TGCAGCGTTTCTGGGGTCGATGAGCAGTTCTTC
TRBJ1-2	-	-	TRBV24-1	CATSVGNYGYTF	TGTGCCACCAGTGTTGGGAACTATGGCTACACCTTC
TRBJ1-1	-	-	TRBV10-2	CASSEDNTEAFF	TGCGCCAGCAGTGAGGATAACACTGAAGCTTTCTTT
TRBJ1-1	-	-	TRBV4-2	CASSRGRAFERTEAFF	TGTGCCAGCAGCCGTGGGAGGGCGTTTGAACGGACTGAAGCTTTCTTT
TRBJ2-5	-	-	TRBV6-5	CATRPQTGIQETQYF	TGTGCCACCAGGCCTCAAACAGGGATCCAAGAGACCCAGTACTTC
TRBJ2-7	-	TRBD1	TRBV5-5	CASSLDRVPRYEQYF	TGTGCCAGCAGCTTAGACAGGGTGCCGAGGTACGAGCAGTACTTC
TRBJ2-7	-	-	TRBV6-5	CASSYSILGSYEQYF	TGTGCCAGCAGTTACTCAATCCTTGGCTCCTACGAGCAGTACTTC
TRBJ1-2	-	-	TRBV7-9	CASSFIPVENYGYTF	TGTGCCAGCAGCTTTATCCCAGTTGAAAACTATGGCTACACCTTC
TRBJ2-4	once	-	TRBV19	CASRRGFGGVKNIQYF	TGTGCCAGTAGAAGGGGATTCGGGGGAGTCAAAAACATTCAGTACTTC
TRBJ2-7	-	TRBD1	TRBV7-2	CAGLDRQLIYEQYF	TGTGCCGGGCTGGACAGGCAACTTATCTACGAGCAGTACTTC
TRBJ2-7	-	-	TRBV14	CASSQDHYDYEQYF	TGTGCCAGCAGCCAAGATCACTACGATTACGAGCAGTACTTC
TRBJ2-2	-	TRBD1	TRBV5-6	CASSLLGQGTGELFF	TGTGCCAGCAGCTTGTTGGGACAGGGTACCGGGGAGCTGTTTTTT
TRBJ1-2	few	TRBD1	TRBV11-1	CASSFWVRGRLYGYTF	TGTGCCAGCAGCTTTTGGGTCAGGGGGCGCCTCTATGGCTACACCTTC
TRBJ2-1	-	-	TRBV7-7	CASSLGPLDEQFF	TGTGCCAGCAGCTTAGGCCCTCTGGATGAGCAGTTCTTC
TRBJ2-3	-	-	TRBV6-4	CASSGGGSTDTQYF	TGTGCCAGCAGTGGGGGGGGCAGCACAGATACGCAGTATTTT
TRBJ1-5	once	-	TRBV7-8	CASSSYPSGVKDQPQHF	TGTGCCAGCAGCTCATATCCTTCGGGGGTGAAGGATCAGCCCCAGCATTTT
TRBJ2-1	-	TRBD1	TRBV11-2	CASSPRDSLDEQFF	TGTGCCAGCAGCCCCCGGGACAGCCTCGATGAGCAGTTCTTC
TRBJ1-1	-	-	TRBV6-5	CASSLGSFTEAFF	TGTGCCAGCAGTCTGGGCAGTTTCACTGAAGCTTTCTTT
TRBJ1-1	few	-	TRBV5-1	CASSSQQVSTTEAFF	TGCGCCAGCAGCTCGCAACAGGTTTCGACCACTGAAGCTTTCTTT
TRBJ1-3	once	-	TRBV25-1	CASSEYPDRSGNTIYF	TGTGCCAGCAGTGAATACCCGGATCGCTCTGGAAACACCATATATTTT
TRBJ1-1	-	-	TRBV20-1	CSAKGHTEAFF	TGCAGTGCTAAAGGACACACTGAAGCTTTCTTT
TRBJ1-4	-	-	TRBV12-3/TRBV12-4	CASRFTEKLFF	TGTGCCAGCAGGTTTACCGAAAAACTGTTTTTT
TRBJ2-3	-	-	TRBV11-2	CASTSTGGSTDTQYF	TGTGCCAGCACCTCGACGGGGGGCAGCACAGATACGCAGTATTTT
TRBJ2-7	-	TRBD1	TRBV19	CASSLGTGSEQYF	TGTGCCAGTAGTCTCGGGACAGGCAGCGAGCAGTACTTC
TRBJ1-1	-	-	TRBV28	CASSLYRRAEAFF	TGTGCCAGCAGCCTTTACAGGAGGGCTGAAGCTTTCTTT
TRBJ1-3	-	-	TRBV12-3/TRBV12-4	CASSLFEGNTIYF	TGTGCCAGCAGTTTATTTGAGGGAAACACCATATATTTT
TRBJ2-2	-	TRBD1	TRBV19	CASSMWYAGQGRTGELFF	TGTGCCAGTAGTATGTGGTACGCGGGACAGGGGAGAACCGGGGAGCTGTTTTTT
TRBJ2-3	-	-	TRBV6-5	CASSRTEGTDTQYF	TGTGCCAGCAGCCGAACGGAGGGCACAGATACGCAGTATTTT
TRBJ2-7	-	-	TRBV14	CASSSIGVTYEQYF	TGTGCCAGCAGCTCTATCGGGGTCACCTACGAGCAGTACTTC
TRBJ1-1	-	TRBD1	TRBV18	CASSPGTVEPEAFF	TGTGCCAGCTCACCGGGGACAGTAGAACCTGAAGCTTTCTTT
TRBJ1-4	-	TRBD1	TRBV7-9	CASSKWTGGDEKLFF	TGTGCCAGCAGCAAATGGACAGGGGGGGATGAAAAACTGTTTTTT